These 14 T cell receptor beta chains share one sample of origin, sequenced in a study of T cells in Graves' hyperthyroidism and ophthalmopathy. Amplification of TCR beta CDR3 regions was performed using RNA transcripts as template. Researchers ran a first-round RT-PCR on the TCR CDR3 using the HTBI primer set. Each CDR3 protein gets one entry after TCRdb re-called the multiplex PCR reads with MiXCR. Among some 650,000 distinct CDR3 sequences, more than 15% were seen once, and the ten largest hold less than 3.5%. Sequences were obtained from blood. All receptors derive from a woman aged 40 to 49 with Graves' ophthalmopathy.

This clonotype was seen at least ten times. This chain uses TRBV7-3 with TRBJ2-7, with 7 nucleotides matching TRBD2. Germline CDR1 is SGHTA and CDR2 is FQGTGA. J gave up 4 bases and V 4 bases, and 13 bases lay outside the gene matches. The CDR3 is 16 residues long. This CDR3 is CASSSITGASGYEQYF. CDR3 sequence (DNA): TGTGCCAGCAGCTCCATTACTGGGGCTAGCGGATACGAGCAGTACTTC.

This clonotype was counted only a few times. The chain couples TRBV5-1 to TRBJ2-5; TRBD2 matches at 10 bases. CDR3 size: 14 residues. The germline CDR1 and CDR2 sequences are SGHRS and YFSETQ. The V gene end was trimmed by 3 bases and the J gene end by 5 bases; junction bases not matched to a gene: 4. Written as DNA, the CDR3 is TGCGCCAGCAGCTCGGCTAGCGGGAGTGAGACCCAGTACTTC. Its translation is CASSSASGSETQYF.

J is TRBJ2-6 and V is TRBV6-1; 7 nucleotides match TRBD1. Germline CDR1 reads MNHNS; CDR2 reads SASEGT. Losses at the gene ends were 10 bases for V and 0 bases for J; bases not matched to a gene: 9. The CDR3 extends over 16 amino acids. CDR3 residues: CATRDSRPSGANVLTF. The CDR3 DNA is TGTGCCACCCGGGACAGTCGGCCCTCTGGGGCCAACGTCCTGACTTTC.

In its sample, this clonotype was seen a few times. The chain recombines TRBV4-1 with TRBJ2-7; weak D call: TRBD1 (5 bases). V was trimmed by 1 base and J by 2 bases, leaving 9 bases between them. The germline V gene encodes CDR1 MGHRA and CDR2 YSYEKL. This CDR3 is 14 amino acids long. CDR3 in DNA: TGCGCCAGCAGCCAAGGGGGCAGGACCTACGAGCAGTACTTC. This sequence encodes CASSQGGRTYEQYF.

Notes on this clonotype: A read error may explain this, as a much larger clone is one base away. The chain joins TRBV5-1 to TRBJ2-2; D is possibly TRBD1 (6 bases). Germline V gene lookup returns CDR1 SGHRS and CDR2 YFSETQ. V was pared by 4 bases and J by 3 bases, with 13 bases between. The CDR3 has 15 amino acids. The CDR3 reads CASSTTGTDTGELFF. The DNA of the CDR3 is TGCGCCAGCAGCACCACAGGGACCGACACCGGGGAGCTGTTTTTT.

This clonotype occurred many times. The chain employs TRBV28 and TRBJ2-7; 7 bases map to TRBD1. This CDR3 region has 15 residues. The ends lost 6 bases at V and 0 bases at J; junction bases unmatched: 8. CDR1 and CDR2 (germline): MDHEN, SYDVKM. The CDR3 reads CASRGWDSSSYEQYF. The CDR3 bases are TGTGCCAGCAGAGGTTGGGACAGTAGCTCCTACGAGCAGTACTTC.

This clonotype was seen many times. V is TRBV11-2 and J is TRBJ2-7, with 8 bases lining up with TRBD2. The CDR3 loop spans 15 amino acids. The V segment lost 4 bases and the J segment 5 bases; nucleotides outside the gene matches: 10. CDR1 is SGHAT and CDR2 is FQNNGV in the germline V gene. The CDR3 sequence: CASSSLPGLVNEQYF. The CDR3 DNA reads as TGTGCCAGCAGCTCATTACCGGGACTAGTTAACGAGCAGTACTTC.

This clonotype was recorded many times. The rearrangement links TRBV6-1 to TRBJ2-3; 8 nucleotides line up with TRBD1. V dropped 5 bases and J dropped 5; count of bases not matched to a gene: 3. The CDR3 has 13 amino acids. Germline lookup yields CDR1 MNHNS and CDR2 SASEGT. CDR3 residues: CASSRTGRDTQYF. CDR3 nucleotides: TGTGCCAGCAGTAGGACAGGGCGAGATACGCAGTATTTT.

This clonotype was picked up many times. The chain joins TRBV6-1 to TRBJ2-7; D is perhaps TRBD1 (5 bases). Trimming took off 5 bases at V and 7 bases at J, with 9 bases between the two ends. Germline CDR1 reads MNHNS; CDR2 reads SASEGT. The length of the CDR3 is 11 residues. This chain's CDR3 is CASSYRLEQYF. CDR3 DNA sequence: TGTGCCAGCAGTTACAGGCTTGAGCAGTACTTC.

Ten or more counts support this clonotype. The chain has TRBV2 and TRBJ2-1; D tentatively fits TRBD1 or TRBD2 (6 bases each). The CDR3 runs to 16 residues. Germline V CDR1 and CDR2: SNHLY, FYNNEI. V was shortened by 6 bases and J by 3 bases, with 18 bases between the two germline ends. CDR3 bases: TGTGCCAGCAGGGGAGGACAAGGGGGACACTACAATGAGCAGTTCTTC. It specifies CASRGGQGGHYNEQFF.

On this clonotype itself: One end of the junction varies from germline; a read error may be responsible. The chain carries TRBV2 and TRBJ1-2; D gene ambiguous. CDR1 SNHLY and CDR2 FYNNEI come from the germline V gene. This CDR3 contains 15 residues. The CDR3 sequence: CATSESPPNRYGYTF. The CDR3 bases are TGTGCCACCAGTGAATCCCCTCCAAACAGATATGGCTACACCTTC.

This clonotype was counted only a few times. The chain has TRBV7-9 and TRBJ2-1; 10 bases match TRBD2. Trimming took 1 base from V and 6 from J; bases not matched to a gene: 9. The germline V gene encodes CDR1 SEHNR and CDR2 FQNEAQ (reference sequence). The CDR3 runs to 17 residues. The CDR3 is CASSLGLALAGSNEQFF. DNA of the CDR3: TGTGCCAGCAGCTTAGGTCTTGCACTAGCGGGATCCAATGAGCAGTTCTTC. The full variable domain, in which reference TRBV7-9 and TRBJ2-1 provide the parts outside the CDR3, is DTGVSQNPRHKITKRGQNVTFRCDPISEHNRLYWYRQTLGQGPEFLTYFQNEAQLEKSRLLSDRFSAERPKGSFSTLEIQRTEQGDSAMYLCASSLGLALAGSNEQFFGPGTRLTVL.

The rearrangement uses TRBV2 and TRBJ2-4, with D uncertain. V dropped 5 bases and J dropped 9 bases, with 11 bases sitting between them. The CDR3 is 12 amino acids. Germline loops: CDR1 SNHLY, CDR2 FYNNEI. The CDR3, as DNA: TGTGCCAGCAGTATGGGGAAGGGCATTCAGTACTTC. Protein sequence: CASSMGKGIQYF.

This clonotype occurred a few times. The chain recombines TRBV20-1 with TRBJ2-3; weak D call: TRBD2 (7 bases). The CDR3 is made up of 15 amino acids. V dropped 5 bases and J dropped 4 bases, with 19 bases sitting between them. Germline-derived CDR1 and CDR2 are DFQATT and SNEGSKA (reference sequence). CDR3 amino acids: CSAGGGGGGADTQYF. DNA for the CDR3: TGCAGTGCTGGGGGTGGGGGAGGGGGAGCAGATACGCAGTATTTT.